A single sample is the source of the 11 T cell receptor beta chains below, sequenced in a study of blood T cell repertoires in COVID-19 (dated by TCRdb to 2018 to 2020). The library was obtained by the immunoSEQ multiplex PCR assay. This immuneACCESS table, as held by TCRdb, lists in-frame sequences with V and J called but not all clones. Of the missing ones, under half trace to an unresolved V gene in checked studies; the others have no known cause. In all, the sample holds about 190,000 clones, and approximately 88% of those were seen once. The top ten clones comprise 3% to 3.5% of the sample. Source material: PBMCs or T cells enriched from blood (not recorded which). Every receptor here comes from a woman aged 25 to 39 who had recovered from COVID-19.

This sequence joins TRBV28 and TRBJ2-5; maybe TRBD2 (5 bases). The CDR3 runs to 13 residues. The V gene lost 7 bases and the J gene lost 2 bases, with 11 bases spanning the gap. Germline V gene sequence: CDR1 MDHEN, CDR2 SYDVKM. The CDR3 DNA sequence: TGTGCCAGCATCCAGCGAGGGCAAGAGACCCAGTACTTC. Translating it yields CASIQRGQETQYF.

The gene calls are TRBV24-1 and TRBJ2-2; the match to TRBD2 covers 14 bases. From germline, CDR1 is KGHDR and CDR2 SFDVKD. V shed 0 bases, J shed 5 bases, and the junction held 4 bases outside the gene matches. The CDR3 has 18 residues. The CDR3 DNA is TGTGCCACCAGTGATTTGCAGGGACTAGCGGGAGTTACCGGGGAGCTGTTTTTT. Translating it yields CATSDLQGLAGVTGELFF.

The J gene is TRBJ1-4, the V gene TRBV9; 8 bases are shared with TRBD1. Germline lookup yields CDR1 SGDLS and CDR2 YYNGEE. V lost 4 bases and J lost 7; bases outside the gene matches: 6. The CDR3 consists of 14 residues. The CDR3 bases are TGTGCCAGCAGCCCGAGGACAGGGCCTGAAAAACTGTTTTTT. Amino acid sequence: CASSPRTGPEKLFF.

V and J are TRBV5-1 and TRBJ1-1, with D perhaps TRBD1 (5 bases). CDR1 SGHRS and CDR2 YFSETQ come from the germline V gene. This CDR3 region has 16 residues. Between the trimmed V and J ends, which lost 0 bases and 2 bases, there was a span of 14 bases. The DNA for the CDR3 is TGCGCCAGCAGCTTGGTCGGGGCGGGGAGAAACACTGAAGCTTTCTTT. This codes for CASSLVGAGRNTEAFF.

J is TRBJ1-2 and V is TRBV20-1; 8 bases agree with TRBD1. Germline V gene sequence: CDR1 DFQATT, CDR2 SNEGSKA (reference sequence). The CDR3 covers 16 residues. After removal of 3 bases from V and 2 bases from J, the junction contained 11 bases not matched to a gene. DNA of the CDR3: TGCAGTGCTAGTAGTTTCTCAGGGGGCAAAAACTATGGCTACACCTTC. Translation: CSASSFSGGKNYGYTF.

V gene TRBV30 combines with J gene TRBJ1-4, with unresolved D. Germline V CDR1 and CDR2: GTSNPN, SVGIG (reference sequence). V lost 2 bases and J lost 4, with 17 bases in between. The CDR3 is made up of 16 amino acids. CDR3 sequence: CAWSTWVGEGNEKLFF. The CDR3 nucleotides read TGTGCCTGGAGTACTTGGGTCGGGGAGGGTAATGAAAAACTGTTTTTT.

V and J are TRBV7-2 and TRBJ2-7, with D unresolved. Germline V gene lookup returns CDR1 SGHTA and CDR2 FQGNSA. CDR3 length equals 9 residues. This CDR3 is CASSLAISV. The CDR3 DNA sequence: TGTGCCAGCAGCTTAGCAATCTCGGTC.

This clone was seen a few times. The chain combines TRBV7-2 with TRBJ1-1; D not certain. This CDR3 spans 13 amino acids. Germline values: CDR1 SGHTA, CDR2 FQGNSA. Between the trimmed V and J ends, which lost 1 base and 1 base, there was a span of 4 bases. In DNA, the CDR3 is TGTGCCAGCAGCTTAGACAGGAACACTGAAGCTTTCTTT. This translates into CASSLDRNTEAFF.

The chain joins TRBV6-5 to TRBJ2-7; D gene uncertain. Trimming pared 7 bases from V and 0 bases from J, leaving 13 bases between. The CDR3 runs to 14 residues. Germline V gene sequence: CDR1 MNHEY, CDR2 SVGAGI. CDR3 nucleotide sequence: TGTGCCAGCAAAGTTGCTACGAGCTCCTACGAGCAGTACTTC. Translated: CASKVATSSYEQYF.

A few counts support this clone. The chain recombines TRBV21-1 with TRBJ2-7; the table names TRBD2, a call not compared with the DNA. TRBV21-1 counts as a pseudogene. This CDR3 has 15 residues. This CDR3 is CASSKSTSASYEQYF. The CDR3 DNA is TGTGCCAGCAGCAAGAGCACTAGCGCTTCCTACGAGCAGTACTTC.

This clone was picked up one time. Different DNA sequences within this sample yield the same CDR3. The chain is built from TRBV5-1 and TRBJ2-1, with D maybe TRBD2 (7 bases). Germline-derived CDR1 and CDR2 are SGHRS and YFSETQ. V lost 2 bases and J 2 bases, leaving 11 bases between the germline ends. The CDR3 extends over 15 amino acids. CDR3 in amino acids: CASSLGGGPYNEQFF. In DNA, the CDR3 is TGCGCCAGCAGCTTAGGGGGGGGCCCCTACAATGAGCAGTTCTTC.